This T cell receptor beta chain was sequenced during a study of blood T cell repertoires in COVID-19. Whole-study context: Sample material is recorded as cDNA or gDNA derived from T cells, B-cell-depleted T cells, or PBMCs.

This CDR3 spans 13 amino acids. The V segment lost 3 bases and the J segment 7 bases; nucleotides outside the gene matches: 5. Germline CDR1 reads ENHRY; CDR2 reads SYGVKD. Original analysis: Estimates of nucleated cell counts were drawn from the amplification of reference gene primers. TCRdb's table, derived via immunoSEQ multiplex PCR, lists solely in-frame clones and lacks some. V, J and clone size are taken as reported in that table, and D and trimming were inferred from the DNA itself. The table lists under 300,000 clones, approximately 90% of them singletons. Enrollees, roughly 18 to 90 years old, lived in 24 US areas.

This clonotype originated in a woman between 45 and 65 years old who had recovered from COVID-19. Sequencing used PBMCs or T cells enriched from blood (not recorded which). V and J are TRBV10-3 and TRBJ1-1, with 7 bases aligning to TRBD1. As DNA, the CDR3 is TGTGCCATCAGTGACCCGACAGGGATTGAAGCTTTCTTT. Protein sequence: CAISDPTGIEAFF.